This T cell receptor beta chain was found in a study of pediatric ulcerative colitis. Study-wide results and limits: In rectum, acute severe colitis had expanded clones and less diversity.

Assay: immunoSEQ multiplex PCR; the TCRdb copy retains only in-frame clones and omits some. The table records 30,000 to 45,000 clones, roughly 85% of them present only once. Of note for this clone: Its cognate antigen is unknown.

This sequence originates from a girl between 10 and 17 years old with moderate ulcerative colitis. What was sequenced was blood.

CDR3 sequence: CASSLGGAQNIQYF. The CDR3 DNA follows: TGTGCCAGCAGCTTGGGGGGGGCCCAAAACATTCAGTACTTC. V usage is TRBV5-4 and J usage is TRBJ2-4, with D perhaps given as TRBD1 or TRBD2 (6 bases each). Germline-derived CDR1 and CDR2 are SGHNT and YYREEE (reference sequence). Trimming cost V 0 bases and J 5 bases, with 9 bases left between them. CDR3 length: 14 residues.